This passage covers 9 T cell receptor beta chains from one sample sequenced in a study of cytotoxic CD8 clonotypes in ibrutinib-treated CLL. Data came from immunoSEQ multiplex PCR; TCRdb stores just in-frame clones and leaves some out. This sample yields approximately 190,000 clones, of which just over 70% are seen a single time; approximately 6.3% belongs to the top ten. The sequenced sample was PBMCs, obtained after 12 months of ibrutinib treatment. All receptors derive from a human donor with chronic lymphocytic leukemia.

This chain uses TRBV7-3 with TRBJ2-7; D gene unclear. The CDR3 covers 13 residues. The V gene's germline CDR1 is SGHTA and CDR2 FQGTGA. The germline V and J ends were trimmed by 2 bases and 3 bases, with 8 bases remaining between them. The CDR3: CASSLGQDYEQYF. The CDR3 coding sequence is TGTGCCAGCAGCTTAGGGCAGGACTACGAGCAGTACTTC.

This rearrangement joins TRBV5-4 to TRBJ1-4, with 7 bases aligning to TRBD1. V shed 4 bases, J shed 6 bases, and the junction held 9 bases outside the gene matches. Germline assignment: CDR1 SGHNT and CDR2 YYREEE (reference sequence). This CDR3 contains 15 residues. CDR3 residues: CASSPRQGWDEKLFF. The DNA for the CDR3 is TGTGCCAGCAGCCCCCGACAGGGTTGGGATGAAAAACTGTTTTTT.

The chain employs TRBV25-1 and TRBJ2-5, with 7 positions matching TRBD1. The CDR3 has 15 residues. V shed 3 bases, J shed 1 base, and the junction held 5 bases outside the gene matches. The germline CDR1 and CDR2 sequences are MGHDK and SYGVNS. CDR3 DNA sequence: TGTGCCAGCAGTGACCGGGACAGCCTCCAAGAGACCCAGTACTTC. It translates to CASSDRDSLQETQYF.

This clone was counted only a few times. V is TRBV7-2 and J is TRBJ1-2, with TRBD1 identical over 11 bases. This CDR3 has 16 amino acids. Looked up from germline, CDR1 is SGHTA and CDR2 is FQGNSA. With V trimmed by 2 bases and J by 4 bases, 6 bases remained unmatched. CDR3 sequence: CASSLHGQGAGYGYTF. The CDR3 DNA is TGTGCCAGCAGCTTACATGGACAGGGGGCCGGCTATGGCTACACCTTC.

The gene calls are TRBV30 and TRBJ2-7, with 9 bases matching TRBD1. This CDR3 comprises 14 residues. V dropped 3 bases and J dropped 0; count of bases not matched to a gene: 3. Looked up from germline, CDR1 is GTSNPN and CDR2 is SVGIG (reference sequence). In nucleotides, the CDR3 is TGTGCCTGGAGGGGACAGGGATCCTCCTACGAGCAGTACTTC. Protein product: CAWRGQGSSYEQYF.

The chain employs TRBV15 and TRBJ1-2; D uncertain. Looked up from germline, CDR1 is LNHNV and CDR2 is YYDKDF (reference sequence). The CDR3 runs 13 residues. Trimming cost V 4 bases and J 3 bases, with 9 bases left between them. CDR3 region: CATSTGWDYGYTF. The CDR3 nucleotides are TGTGCCACCAGCACGGGTTGGGACTATGGCTACACCTTC.

The chain has TRBV5-1 and TRBJ2-5; D may be TRBD1 (6 bases). V was cut by 4 bases and J by 5 bases, with 18 bases left in between. The CDR3 is 15 amino acids. Germline assignment: CDR1 SGHRS and CDR2 YFSETQ. CDR3 DNA sequence: TGCGCCAGCAGCGGTGGGGGCGAGCGCCAGGAGACCCAGTACTTC. Residues: CASSGGGERQETQYF.

V and J are TRBV4-2 and TRBJ1-2; possibly TRBD1 for D (5 bases). The V gene's germline CDR1 is LGHNA and CDR2 YNFKEQ. With 0 bases removed from V and 1 base from J, the gap between germline ends came to 12 bases. This CDR3 spans 16 amino acids. The CDR3 DNA reads TGTGCCAGCAGCCAAGATCGCAGGGCTTATAACTATGGCTACACCTTC. Translating gives CASSQDRRAYNYGYTF.

This clone has a handful of counts. The chain uses TRBV6-5 and TRBJ2-1; a weak D match, TRBD1 (6 bases). V lost 6 bases, J lost 3 bases, and 15 bases lay in between. The germline gives CDR1 MNHEY, CDR2 SVGAGI. This CDR3 is built from 15 residues. The CDR3 DNA is TGTGCCAGCAGCTCCGACAGGATAGTCTACAATGAGCAGTTCTTC. Translating it yields CASSSDRIVYNEQFF.